This section outlines one TCR beta chain sequence together with its context. Antigen: not known. This record comes from a study of cytotoxic CD8 clonotypes in ibrutinib-treated CLL. Whole-study results and caveats: Public clonotypes showed up rarely, and on treatment they shrank or held steady. Progressing and sustained-remission patients had different sampling times.

The CDR3 is 16 amino acids. V gave up 5 bases and J gave up 0 bases, with 16 bases separating them. Germline V lookup: CDR1 LNHNV, CDR2 YYDKDF (reference sequence). Generated by immunoSEQ multiplex PCR, the TCRdb table keeps only in-frame clones and is missing some. The sample contains 120,000 to 150,000 clones, 91% of which appear only once. The receptor comes from a human donor with chronic lymphocytic leukemia. The sample consisted of PBMCs, taken after 12 months of ibrutinib treatment. This sequence joins TRBV15 and TRBJ1-1, with D maybe TRBD1 (6 bases). The chain's CDR3 is CATSGGAANMNTEAFF. Here the CDR3 DNA reads TGTGCCACCAGCGGGGGGGCAGCGAACATGAACACTGAAGCTTTCTTT.